Listed below are T cell receptor beta chains from one sample, sequenced in a study of blood T cell repertoires in COVID-19. Generated by immunoSEQ multiplex PCR, the TCRdb table keeps only in-frame clones and is missing some. Among about 120,000 clones listed, around four fifths were seen once. Material: peripheral blood. Receptor source: a woman aged 70-85 years with acute or convalescent COVID-19. Both conserved end residues are part of each CDR3. A D gene is named only where the DNA matches it firmly. Rows give clone size only sometimes, using once, few, many, or a class for an expanded clone.

>TRBJ1-5|-|-|TRBV27
TGTGCCAGCAGTTTAGGGGGGAGTCAGCCCCAGCATTTT
CASSLGGSQPQHF
>TRBJ1-1|-|-|TRBV6-6
TGTGCCAGCAGTCGAAGGGGCGGAGAGTGGAACACTGAAGCTTTCTTT
CASSRRGGEWNTEAFF
>TRBJ1-6|-|-|TRBV9
TGTGCCAGCAGCGTAGCCAGTTATAATTCACCCCTCCACTTT
CASSVASYNSPLHF
>TRBJ2-1|-|TRBD2|TRBV12-5
TGTGCTAGTGGTTCCGGGACTAGGGTTTACAATGAGCAGTTCTTC
CASGSGTRVYNEQFF
>TRBJ2-2|-|TRBD2|TRBV19
TGTGCCAGTAGTATGACCCCCGTGACTAGCGGGAACACCGGGGAGCTGTTTTTT
CASSMTPVTSGNTGELFF
>TRBJ1-5|-|TRBD1|TRBV18
TGTGCCAGCTCACCTGGGGGACAGGGGGCGATTCAGCCCCAGCATTTT
CASSPGGQGAIQPQHF
>TRBJ2-1|few|TRBD1|TRBV14
TGTGCCAGCAGCCTCCGCCAGGGGGCTTTATCCTTCTACAATGAGCAGTTCTTC
CASSLRQGALSFYNEQFF
>TRBJ1-1|-|TRBD1|TRBV18
TGTGCCAGCTCACTGGGACAGGGGGGTTTAGGCACTGAAGCTTTCTTT
CASSLGQGGLGTEAFF
>TRBJ2-7|once|TRBD1|TRBV27
TGTGCCAGCAGAATACAGGGCAGGGGGTCCCACGAGCAGTACTTC
CASRIQGRGSHEQYF
>TRBJ1-1|-|-|TRBV6-5
TGTGCCAGCACCCCTCTCCCCCCTATGAACACTGAAGCTTTCTTT
CASTPLPPMNTEAFF
>TRBJ2-3|-|TRBD2|TRBV5-1
TGCGCCAGCAGCAGATACAGCGGGAGCACCACAGATACGCAGTATTTT
CASSRYSGSTTDTQYF
>TRBJ1-2|-|-|TRBV19
TGTGCCAGTAGTGTCAGGGTCGAGGATGGCTACACCTTC
CASSVRVEDGYTF
>TRBJ2-1|few|-|TRBV18
TGTGCCAGCTCACCACTGGGACTTTCGAGCTCCTACAATGAGCAGTTCTTC
CASSPLGLSSSYNEQFF
>TRBJ2-7|few|-|TRBV5-5
TGTGCCAGCAGCTTCAGGGGATCCTCCTACGAGCAGTACTTC
CASSFRGSSYEQYF
>TRBJ2-2|-|-|TRBV10-1
TGCGCCAGCAGTGAGGAGATGGACACCGGGGAGCTGTTTTTT
CASSEEMDTGELFF
>TRBJ2-1|-|-|TRBV6-1
TGTGCCAGCAGTGAACAGAGCGGAAATTTCAATGAGCAGTTCTTC
CASSEQSGNFNEQFF
>TRBJ1-4|-|-|TRBV27
TGTGCCAGCAGTTTATATACAGACGGCGAAAAACTGTTTTTT
CASSLYTDGEKLFF
>TRBJ2-3|-|-|TRBV24-1
TGTGCCACCAGTGATTTTGGCCGGGGAGGAACAGATACGCAGTATTTT
CATSDFGRGGTDTQYF
>TRBJ2-5|once|TRBD2|TRBV14
TGTGCCAGCAGCCGACGACTAGCGGGGGGGCAAGAGACCCAGTACTTC
CASSRRLAGGQETQYF
>TRBJ1-2|few|-|TRBV3-1/TRBV3-2
TGTGCCAGCAGTGATAACGGGAACGGCTACACCTTC
CASSDNGNGYTF
>TRBJ2-3|-|-|TRBV5-4
TGTGCCAGCAGCTTGTACAACAGGGTGGCCGATACGCAGTATTTT
CASSLYNRVADTQYF
>TRBJ1-1|-|-|TRBV25-1
TGTGCCAGCAGCACCCTCGGGGGAAGCACTGAAGCTTTCTTT
CASSTLGGSTEAFF
>TRBJ2-7|few|TRBD1|TRBV6-5
TGTGCCAGCAGCCGGACAGGGGGTCGGTACGAGCAGTACTTC
CASSRTGGRYEQYF
>TRBJ1-1|-|TRBD1|TRBV18
TGTGCCAGCTCCCCTAGACAGGGGAGGACTGAAGCTTTCTTT
CASSPRQGRTEAFF
>TRBJ1-4|-|-|TRBV5-1
TGCGCCAGCAGCTCGACAGGTGGGGCAACTAATGAAAAACTGTTTTTT
CASSSTGGATNEKLFF
>TRBJ1-1|-|-|TRBV27
TGTGCCAGCAGTTTATCGTCGGGGAGGCGGGAGGCTTTCTTT
CASSLSSGRREAFF
>TRBJ2-7|-|-|TRBV6-1
TGTGCCAGCAGTGAAAGTAGCATGGCAGGGGCCTACGAGCAGTACTTC
CASSESSMAGAYEQYF
>TRBJ2-7|few|TRBD2|TRBV4-1
TGCGCCAGCAGCCCGACCTTTAGCGGGAGCGCCTACGAGCAGTACTTC
CASSPTFSGSAYEQYF
>TRBJ1-5|-|-|TRBV11-2
TGTGCCAGCAGCTTAGGGCAGGGCCCCAATCAGCCCCAGCATTTT
CASSLGQGPNQPQHF
>TRBJ2-7|-|TRBD1|TRBV28
TGTGCCAGCAGTGGAGCCGGGACAGGGGCATTGTACGAGCAGTACTTC
CASSGAGTGALYEQYF
>TRBJ2-3|-|TRBD1|TRBV11-1
TGTGCCAGCAGCCGGGACAGGGAGAAAGATACGCAGTATTTT
CASSRDREKDTQYF
>TRBJ1-4|-|-|TRBV12-3/TRBV12-4
TGTGCCAGCAGCCCAGACTACGATGACAAACTGTTTTTT
CASSPDYDDKLFF
>TRBJ2-1|-|-|TRBV11-2
TGTGCCGGCAAGGTAAATACAGGGATTAGTGAGCAGTTCTTC
CAGKVNTGISEQFF
>TRBJ1-2|few|-|TRBV14
TGTGCCAGCAGCCAAGATGACACTTTCTATGGCTACACCTTC
CASSQDDTFYGYTF
>TRBJ2-2|-|TRBD1|TRBV5-4
TGTGCCAGCAGCTGGGACAGGGGATCGAACACCGGGGAGCTGTTTTTT
CASSWDRGSNTGELFF
>TRBJ1-6|-|-|TRBV5-6
TGTGCCAGCACCACGACAGGTTCGGGTTATTCACCCCTCCACTTT
CASTTTGSGYSPLHF
>TRBJ2-3|-|TRBD2|TRBV6-5
TGTGCCAGCCGGGAGGGATCTAGCACAGATACGCAGTATTTT
CASREGSSTDTQYF
>TRBJ2-7|-|-|TRBV3-1/TRBV3-2
TGTGCCAGCAGCCTCGGGGGTTTCGACGAGCAGTACTTC
CASSLGGFDEQYF
>TRBJ2-2|-|TRBD1|TRBV3-1/TRBV3-2
TGTGCCAGCAGCCAAAGGGGGCAGGCCGGGGAGCTGTTTTTT
CASSQRGQAGELFF
>TRBJ1-2|-|TRBD1|TRBV5-1
TGCGCCAGCAGCCCCCGACAGGGGGCTCGGGACTATGGCTACACCTTC
CASSPRQGARDYGYTF
>TRBJ2-7|-|TRBD1|TRBV29-1
TGCAGCGTTGGGACAGGGTACGAGCAGTACTTC
CSVGTGYEQYF
>TRBJ2-1|-|-|TRBV4-2
TGTGCCAGCAGCCTGCCCTCCTCTAGCTCCTACAATGAGCAGTTCTTC
CASSLPSSSSYNEQFF
>TRBJ1-2|-|TRBD1|TRBV6-5
TGTGCCAGCAGTTACTCGCGGGGTACAGGGGGCGGTGGCTACACCTTC
CASSYSRGTGGGGYTF